A single sample is the source of the 4 T cell receptor beta chains below, sequenced in a study of T-cell memory formation after mild COVID-19. TCRdb analysed the 5' RACE reads with MiXCR anew, one entry per CDR3 protein. The sample yields fewer than 150,000 distinct CDR3 sequences, about 14% seen once. The sequenced material came from PBMCs or a T cell subset sorted from them (not recorded which). The receptor source for this set is an adult woman who had mild COVID-19 (a few samples of this study predate the infection). Cell type and time point are not known.

This clonotype was detected only a few times. V is TRBV15 and J is TRBJ1-1; D ambiguous. This CDR3 contains 14 residues. Trimming pared 0 bases from V and 3 bases from J, leaving 8 bases between. Germline CDR1 LNHNV, CDR2 YYDKDF (reference sequence). The CDR3 here is CATSRDLADTEAFF. The CDR3 nucleotides are TGTGCCACCAGCAGAGATCTAGCAGACACTGAAGCTTTCTTT.

The rearrangement links TRBV7-9 to TRBJ2-2, with D perhaps TRBD2 (5 bases). This CDR3 comprises 17 residues. Trimming removed 1 base from V and 0 bases from J, with 12 bases in between. Germline values: CDR1 SEHNR, CDR2 FQNEAQ (reference sequence). The CDR3 is CASSLVRGQTNTGELFF. The CDR3 DNA is TGTGCCAGCAGCTTAGTACGCGGGCAGACGAACACCGGGGAGCTGTTTTTT. Complete variable domain (other parts from reference TRBV7-9 and TRBJ2-2): DTGVSQNPRHKITKRGQNVTFRCDPISEHNRLYWYRQTLGQGPEFLTYFQNEAQLEKSRLLSDRFSAERPKGSFSTLEIQRTEQGDSAMYLCASSLVRGQTNTGELFFGEGSRLTVL.

This rearrangement joins TRBV4-1 to TRBJ2-1; 10 bases align to TRBD2. CDR1 and CDR2 from the germline V gene are MGHRA and YSYEKL. The CDR3 length is 16 residues. V trimming: 3 bases; J trimming: 3 bases; junction bases outside the gene matches: 5. The CDR3 loop is CASSQNSGGVYNEQFF. The CDR3 nucleotides read TGCGCCAGCAGCCAGAACAGCGGGGGGGTCTACAATGAGCAGTTCTTC.

A few counts support this clonotype. The chain carries TRBV27 and TRBJ1-4, with 7 bases fitting TRBD1. The junction had 11 bases not matched to a gene; V was cut back by 7 bases and J by 6 bases. Germline V CDR1 and CDR2: MNHEY, SMNVEV (reference sequence). CDR3 length equals 15 residues. The DNA for the CDR3 is TGTGCCAGCACCCGAACCGGGACAGCGGATGAAAAACTGTTTTTT. This encodes CASTRTGTADEKLFF.